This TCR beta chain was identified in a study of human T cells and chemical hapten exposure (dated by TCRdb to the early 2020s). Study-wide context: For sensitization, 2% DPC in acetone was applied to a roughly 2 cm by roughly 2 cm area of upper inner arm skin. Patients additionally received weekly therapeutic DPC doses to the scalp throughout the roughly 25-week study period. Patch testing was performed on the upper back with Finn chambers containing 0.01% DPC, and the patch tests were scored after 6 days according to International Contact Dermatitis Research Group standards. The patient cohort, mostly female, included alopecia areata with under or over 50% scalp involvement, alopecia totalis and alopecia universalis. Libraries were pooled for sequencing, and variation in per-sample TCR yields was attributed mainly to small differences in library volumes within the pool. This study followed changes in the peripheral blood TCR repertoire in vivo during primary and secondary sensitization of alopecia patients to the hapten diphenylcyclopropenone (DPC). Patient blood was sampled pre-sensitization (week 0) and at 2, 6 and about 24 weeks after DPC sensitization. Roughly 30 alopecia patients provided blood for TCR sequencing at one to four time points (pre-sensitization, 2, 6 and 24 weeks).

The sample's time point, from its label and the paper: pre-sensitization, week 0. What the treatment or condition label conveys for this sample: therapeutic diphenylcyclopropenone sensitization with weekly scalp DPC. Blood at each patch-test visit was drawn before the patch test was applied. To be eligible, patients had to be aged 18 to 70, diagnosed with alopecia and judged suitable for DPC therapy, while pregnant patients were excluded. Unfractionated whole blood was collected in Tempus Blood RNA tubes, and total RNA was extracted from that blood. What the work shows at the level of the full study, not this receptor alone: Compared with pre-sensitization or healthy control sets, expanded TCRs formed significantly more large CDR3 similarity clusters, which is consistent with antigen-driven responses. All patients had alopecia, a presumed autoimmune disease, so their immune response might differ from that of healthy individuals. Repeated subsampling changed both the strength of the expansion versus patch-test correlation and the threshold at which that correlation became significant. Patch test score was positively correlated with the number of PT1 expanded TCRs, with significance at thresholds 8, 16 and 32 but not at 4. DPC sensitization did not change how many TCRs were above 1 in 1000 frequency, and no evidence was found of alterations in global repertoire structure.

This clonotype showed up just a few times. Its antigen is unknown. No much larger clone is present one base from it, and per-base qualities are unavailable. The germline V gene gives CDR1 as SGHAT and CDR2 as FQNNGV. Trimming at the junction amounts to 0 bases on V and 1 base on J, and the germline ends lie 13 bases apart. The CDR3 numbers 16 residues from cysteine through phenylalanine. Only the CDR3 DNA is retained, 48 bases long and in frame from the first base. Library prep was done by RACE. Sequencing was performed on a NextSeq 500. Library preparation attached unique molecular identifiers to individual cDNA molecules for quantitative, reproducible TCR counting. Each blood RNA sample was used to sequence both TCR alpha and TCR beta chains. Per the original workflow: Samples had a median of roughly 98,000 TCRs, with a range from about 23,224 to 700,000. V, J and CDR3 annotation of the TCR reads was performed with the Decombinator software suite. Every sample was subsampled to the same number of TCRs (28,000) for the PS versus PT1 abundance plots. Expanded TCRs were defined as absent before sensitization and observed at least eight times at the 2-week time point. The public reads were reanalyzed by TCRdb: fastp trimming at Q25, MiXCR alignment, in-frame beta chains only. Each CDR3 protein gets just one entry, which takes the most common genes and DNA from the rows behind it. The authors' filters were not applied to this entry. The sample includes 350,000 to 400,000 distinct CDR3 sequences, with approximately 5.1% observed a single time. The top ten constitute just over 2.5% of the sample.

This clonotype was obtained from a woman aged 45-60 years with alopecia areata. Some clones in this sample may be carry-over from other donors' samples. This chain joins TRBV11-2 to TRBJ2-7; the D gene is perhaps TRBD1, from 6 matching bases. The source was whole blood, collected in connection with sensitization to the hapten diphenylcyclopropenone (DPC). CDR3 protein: CASSLDSGVTSYEQYF. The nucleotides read TGTGCCAGCAGCTTAGATTCAGGGGTCACTTCCTACGAGCAGTACTTC.